This T cell receptor beta chain stems from a study of shared clonotypes between healthy human individuals. The CDR3 totals 17 residues. The ends lost 2 bases at V and 6 bases at J; junction bases unmatched: 15. The germline V gene encodes CDR1 MNHEY and CDR2 SMNVEV (reference sequence). With regard to this clone: Its antigen is not known.

Using around 180 ng DNA, 25,000 to 35,000 T cell genomes, the sorted-subset replicate PCRs were run. TCRdb keeps only in-frame clones here, not all; method: immunoSEQ multiplex PCR. The repertoire includes 1,500,000 or so clones, around 95% of them detected once, and over 1% sits in the top ten. Overall study findings and caveats: Tissue TCR repertoires likely differ from these blood-only repertoires.

The clonotype was recovered from a man younger than 40 in good health. The sequenced material came from naive CD4+ T cells sorted from blood. Noted subset: CD45RA+ positively selected. This rearrangement joins TRBV27 to TRBJ2-7; 8 nucleotides align to TRBD1. The CDR3 sequence: CASSLRNVRTGKREQYF. In DNA form, the CDR3 reads TGTGCCAGCAGTTTAAGAAATGTTCGGACAGGGAAGCGCGAGCAGTACTTC.